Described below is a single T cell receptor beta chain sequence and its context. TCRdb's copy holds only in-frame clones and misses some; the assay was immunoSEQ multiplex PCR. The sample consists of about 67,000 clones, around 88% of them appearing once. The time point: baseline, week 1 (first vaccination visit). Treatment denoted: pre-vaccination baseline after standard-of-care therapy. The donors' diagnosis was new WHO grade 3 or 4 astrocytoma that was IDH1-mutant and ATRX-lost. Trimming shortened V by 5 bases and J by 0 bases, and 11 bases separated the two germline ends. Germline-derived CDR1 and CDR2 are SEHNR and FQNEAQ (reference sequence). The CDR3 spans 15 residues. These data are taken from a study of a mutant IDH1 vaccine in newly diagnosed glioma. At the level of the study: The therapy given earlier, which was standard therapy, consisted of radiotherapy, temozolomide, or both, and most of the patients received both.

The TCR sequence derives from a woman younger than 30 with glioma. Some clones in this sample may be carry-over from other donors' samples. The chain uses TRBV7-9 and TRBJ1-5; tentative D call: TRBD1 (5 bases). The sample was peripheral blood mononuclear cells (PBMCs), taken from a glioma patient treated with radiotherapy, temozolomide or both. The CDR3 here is CASSQGDFSNQPQHF. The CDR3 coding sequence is TGTGCCAGCAGCCAAGGGGATTTTAGCAATCAGCCCCAGCATTTT.